This paragraph reports one T cell receptor (beta chain). The data originate from a study of blood T cell repertoires in COVID-19. Study details: Samples of COVID-19 (acute and convalescent) were obtained from the United States, Italy and Spain. T cells, B-cell-depleted T cells, or PBMCs supplied cDNA or gDNA.

Original methodology: By means of reference gene primer amplification, nucleated cell counts were estimated. Assay: immunoSEQ multiplex PCR; the TCRdb copy retains only in-frame clones and omits some. That table gives V, J and clone size, and the DNA gave D and trimming. The sample lists approximately 240,000 clones, approximately 86% occurring once. The clonotype originates from an elderly woman with active or convalescent COVID-19. The sample consisted of peripheral blood.

CDR3 residues: CASILTPGGTQYF. In DNA form, the CDR3 reads TGTGCCAGCATTCTCACTCCAGGGGGGACCCAGTACTTC. The chain is built from TRBV28 and TRBJ2-5; the match to TRBD1 covers 7 bases. Losses at the gene ends were 7 bases for V and 7 bases for J; bases not matched to a gene: 9. In germline, CDR1 is MDHEN, CDR2 SYDVKM. The CDR3 runs to 13 residues.